This section outlines one T cell receptor (beta chain) sequence together with its context. In its sample, this clone was seen a few times. Which antigen it targets is not known. Per-nucleotide qualities are absent, and no much larger clonotype sits a single base away. The data stem from a study of blood T cell repertoires in COVID-19 (dated by TCRdb to the early 2020s). General notes on the study: The collaborator samples originated in the United States, Italy and Spain and spanned the acute and convalescent phases of COVID-19. The material from the prospective study consisted of cDNA or gDNA derived from T cells, B-cell-depleted T cells, or PBMCs. The dataset comprised deeply sampled blood TCRbeta repertoires from subjects exposed to, actively infected with, or recovered from COVID-19. The repertoires were released in a freely available public database meant as a resource for research on the immune response to SARS-CoV-2. The samples were drawn from two sources: the first 160 participants of the ongoing ImmuneRACE study, and approximately 1,300 subjects contributed by 6 global collaborators. A de-identified subject ID, COVID-19 status, age in years and sex were almost always included in the sample metadata. Where available, HLA class I and class II types were obtained from metadata supplied by the sample provider rather than from assay-based typing.

Reading from cysteine to phenylalanine, the CDR3 counts 15 amino acids. Of the read, only the CDR3 DNA is kept; its 45 bases are in frame from base 1. The germline V gene gives CDR1 as SGDLS and CDR2 as YYNGEE. Here V drops 3 bases and J drops 4 bases, and the junction holds 9 bases not matched to any gene. TCRbeta CDR3 regions were amplified from genomic DNA by means of the immunoSEQ Assay, a bias-controlled multiplex PCR. For the original study's pipeline: The number of nucleated cells in each sample was estimated by amplification of reference gene primers within the assay. To quantify the absolute abundance of each unique TCRbeta CDR3 rearrangement, sequence reads were collapsed and filtered. For each sample, productive Simpson clonality was calculated as the square root of Simpson's diversity index across productive rearrangements. TCRdb carries this immuneACCESS record with in-frame sequences only. Its versions omit some clonotypes, under half of them owing to an unresolved V gene in the studies checked, with the rest unexplained. That table furnishes V, J and clone size, whereas the DNA furnished D and trimming. The sample table shows about 190,000 clones, and nearly 90% are seen once. The top ten hold 0.62% of the sample.

Each collaborating institution followed its own protocols to collect whole blood in K2EDTA tubes. Collaborator samples were shipped for TCRbeta analysis as frozen whole blood, isolated PBMCs, or DNA extracted from either sample type. Broad study findings and their caveats: The quantity of clinical and demographic metadata differed by source and by participant and was supplied without curation.

Recombination connected TRBV9 to TRBJ1-2; 7 central bases correspond to TRBD1. The receptor's source is a man over 45 with acute or convalescent COVID-19. Sequencing used peripheral blood. The CDR3 sequence is CASSAHTGDGYGYTF. The base sequence is TGTGCCAGCAGCGCCCATACAGGGGACGGCTATGGCTACACCTTC.